This T cell receptor beta chain emerged from a study of cytomegalovirus exposure and HLA in healthy donors. At the level of the study: Early released data comprised some 85 million unique TCRs from HLA-typed donors. Study results and limitations: The authors enumerated 150 to 200 TCR beta chains as linked to cytomegalovirus. Later analysis identified several of the most significant clusters that appeared linked to common viral pathogens.

A word on this clone: Its antigen is currently unknown.

This PCR relied on a set of 60 Vbeta primers and 13 Jbeta primers. Measured with immunoSEQ multiplex PCR; TCRdb has only the in-frame clones, and not every one. This sample has about 130,000 clones, with around four fifths found just once. The sequence derives from a boy younger than 10 in good health and CMV-seronegative. The sequenced sample was PBMCs.

The CDR3 DNA sequence: TGTGCCAGCAGCCCCGGGCTCTCGGGAGACCTACTCTATGGCTACACCTTC. This translates into CASSPGLSGDLLYGYTF. The V and J genes are TRBV7-9 and TRBJ1-2, with D unclear. Germline V gene data show CDR1 as SEHNR and CDR2 as FQNEAQ (reference sequence). Trimming removed 5 bases at V and 4 bases at J, with 23 bases between. The CDR3 has 17 amino acids. Full variable domain (missing parts from reference TRBV7-9 and TRBJ1-2): DTGVSQNPRHKITKRGQNVTFRCDPISEHNRLYWYRQTLGQGPEFLTYFQNEAQLEKSRLLSDRFSAERPKGSFSTLEIQRTEQGDSAMYLCASSPGLSGDLLYGYTFGSGTRLTVV.